This paragraph reports one TCR beta chain. The entry originates in a study of CD8 T cells in ankylosing spondylitis. With molecular barcodes, quantitative 5'-RACE was used to make the TCR beta libraries. TCRdb recomputed calls from the 5' RACE reads with MiXCR, one row per CDR3 protein. Of fewer than 250,000 distinct CDR3 sequences in the sample, roughly a tenth were seen once. Germline CDR1 DFQATT, CDR2 SNEGSKA (reference sequence). The CDR3 runs to 15 residues. Trimming stripped 0 bases from V and 8 bases from J, with 17 bases between. Sequenced input: blood, either unsorted or a sorted T cell fraction (not recorded which). The receptor was derived from a male donor with ankylosing spondylitis or in good health (not recorded which). V and J are TRBV20-1 and TRBJ2-1; TRBD1 is a possible D gene (6 bases). CDR3: CSARDIGQTLDEQFF. Here the CDR3 DNA reads TGCAGTGCTAGAGATATAGGACAGACTCTCGATGAGCAGTTCTTC.